This T cell receptor (beta chain) appears in the sequencing data of a study of technical replicates of blood from several donors. This CDR3 comprises 15 residues. V was pared by 6 bases and J by 3 bases, with 6 bases of the junction left unmatched. Germline V gene sequence: CDR1 MNHNS, CDR2 SASEGT. This clone was counted only a few times. Data came from immunoSEQ multiplex PCR; TCRdb stores just in-frame clones and leaves some out. The repertoire consists of tens of thousands of clones, with approximately 94% occurring once and the leading ten covering roughly 0.25%. The TCR originated in a human donor in good health. The specimen was T cells isolated from PBMCs. The genes are TRBV6-1 and TRBJ2-2, with TRBD1 matching over 8 bases. The CDR3, as DNA: TGTGCCAGCAGGAGACAGGGGCGGTACACCGGGGAGCTGTTTTTT. Its translation: CASRRQGRYTGELFF.